Given below is one T cell receptor beta chain in context. Its antigen is as yet unknown. This sample's treatment: roughly 11-day PBMC culture with coronavirus spike peptide pools or control peptides (ViraFEST assay). During the years 2011-2018, before the COVID-19 pandemic, the unexposed donor's CD4+ T cells were collected. Two million PBMCs per well were cultured with approximately 9.9 IU/ml IL-2 and roughly 10 ug/ml peptide pools. The data derive from a study of vaccination and CD4 T cells after COVID-19. The overall study: The convalescent group had six males, four females, seven Caucasians, two Asians, one multiracial.

The assay that was used to sequence DNA from cultured CD4+ T cells was the Oncomine TCR Beta short-read assay. TCRdb itself ran the PCR reads through MiXCR, one entry per CDR3 protein. The sample includes about 9,000 distinct CDR3 sequences, nearly 50% of them seen just once. Sequencing was carried out using CD4+ T cells from blood, cultured in vitro. The clonotype originates from a human donor in good health.

The CDR3 nucleotides read TGCAGTGCTAGAGGGAAACGACAGTCCATGAACACTGAAGCTTTCTTT. It yields the protein CSARGKRQSMNTEAFF. The chain uses TRBV20-1 and TRBJ1-1; D possibly corresponds to TRBD1 (5 bases). CDR1 is DFQATT, CDR2 SNEGSKA, per germline (reference sequence). The V and J ends lost 1 base and 0 bases respectively, with 15 bases between them. This CDR3 has 16 amino acids.